The 21 T cell receptor beta chains listed next were all sequenced from one sample in a study of regulatory dendritic cells for organ transplantation. Allogeneic regulatory or mature dendritic cells were co-cultured for less than six days with CFSE-labeled sorted T cells at 1:10. Some clones are missing from TCRdb's copy, which holds only in-frame ones; the method was immunoSEQ multiplex PCR. The table includes fewer than 25,000 clones, around 86% detected once. These receptors have no known antigen. The source material was naive CD4+ T cells from blood cultured with dendritic cells. Stated subset: CD45RA+ naive T cells. The receptors shown here come from a human donor in good health.

This chain links TRBV4-2 with TRBJ2-3; D is possibly TRBD2 (5 bases). Germline V CDR1 and CDR2: LGHNA, YNFKEQ. CDR3 length: 16 amino acids. Trimming removed 8 bases from V and 6 bases from J, with 24 bases in between. The CDR3 here is CASALGASIVWDTQYF. The CDR3 bases are TGTGCCAGCGCTCTGGGAGCTAGCATAGTTTGGGATACGCAGTATTTT.

The rearrangement joins TRBV7-2 to TRBJ1-2; 7 nucleotides line up with TRBD1. This CDR3 comprises 14 residues. V lost 5 bases to trimming and J lost 6 bases; unmatched junction nucleotides: 9. Per germline, CDR1 SGHTA and CDR2 FQGNSA. In DNA form, the CDR3 reads TGTGCCAGCAGCAACCGGGACAGAAGTCATGGCTACACCTTC. Translated, it gives CASSNRDRSHGYTF.

The chain has TRBV10-3 and TRBJ2-1, with D possibly TRBD1 on 7 matching bases. CDR1 is ENHRY, CDR2 SYGVKD, per germline. Trimming shortened V by 6 bases and J by 8 bases, and 20 bases separated the two germline ends. The CDR3 has 15 amino acids. The CDR3: CAISGGGARGDEQFF. The CDR3 bases are TGTGCCATCAGCGGAGGGGGCGCGAGGGGTGATGAGCAGTTCTTC.

The chain employs TRBV18 and TRBJ2-3; D gene ambiguous. Germline V gene sequence: CDR1 KGHSH, CDR2 LQKENI. V was trimmed by 3 bases and J by 1 base, leaving 17 bases between them. CDR3 size: 17 residues. CDR3 in amino acids: CASSPPVGNRRTDTQYF. Written as DNA, the CDR3 is TGTGCCAGCTCACCCCCCGTAGGGAACCGACGCACAGATACGCAGTATTTT.

This chain uses TRBV7-9 with TRBJ2-5; D call uncertain. The V gene lost 8 bases and the J gene lost 4 bases, with 32 bases spanning the gap. Germline loops: CDR1 SEHNR, CDR2 FQNEAQ (reference sequence). The CDR3 extends over 19 amino acids. CDR3 sequence (DNA): TGTGCCAGCCGCCTACTGAAGGTCGGTGGCCTTTGGCGTGGAGAGACCCAGTACTTC. It codes for CASRLLKVGGLWRGETQYF. The entire variable domain, with the rest obtained from reference TRBV7-9 and TRBJ2-5, is as follows: DTGVSQNPRHKITKRGQNVTFRCDPISEHNRLYWYRQTLGQGPEFLTYFQNEAQLEKSRLLSDRFSAERPKGSFSTLEIQRTEQGDSAMYLCASRLLKVGGLWRGETQYFGPGTRLLVL.

The rearrangement uses TRBV7-2 and TRBJ2-5; the D gene is possibly TRBD2 (6 bases). The germline V gene encodes CDR1 SGHTA and CDR2 FQGNSA. Trimming shortened V by 0 bases and J by 2 bases, and 13 bases separated the two germline ends. There are 16 residues in the CDR3. CDR3 residues: CASSLARGSGQETQYF. For the CDR3, the DNA is TGTGCCAGCAGCTTAGCCCGAGGTAGCGGACAAGAGACCCAGTACTTC.

V gene TRBV4-2 combines with J gene TRBJ2-3; no clear D. The CDR3 has 15 amino acids. V lost 0 bases and J lost 6, with 13 bases in between. Germline V CDR1 and CDR2: LGHNA, YNFKEQ. The CDR3 nucleotides are TGTGCCAGCAGCCAAGATGGAACTCCAACGGATACGCAGTATTTT. Translating it yields CASSQDGTPTDTQYF.

The chain is built from TRBV6-4 and TRBJ2-1; D unresolved. V dropped 3 bases and J dropped 3 bases, with 6 bases sitting between them. CDR1 is MRHNA and CDR2 is SNTAGT in the germline V gene. This CDR3 spans 13 amino acids. The CDR3 spells CASSESVYNEQFF. DNA of the CDR3: TGTGCCAGCAGTGAATCAGTCTACAATGAGCAGTTCTTC.

The chain combines TRBV6-6 with TRBJ2-1; tentatively, D is TRBD1 (6 bases). The CDR3 loop spans 15 amino acids. CDR1 and CDR2 from the germline V gene are MNHNY and SVGAGI (reference sequence). The ends were cut back, 4 bases at V and 4 bases at J, with 14 bases in the middle. The CDR3 DNA sequence: TGTGCCAGCAGTTTGGACAGAAGTGCGTACAATGAGCAGTTCTTC. Protein product: CASSLDRSAYNEQFF.

This clone was recorded a few times. The chain links TRBV7-3 to TRBJ1-1, with 9 bases matching TRBD1. Germline V lookup: CDR1 SGHTA, CDR2 FQGTGA. V was pared by 4 bases and J by 0 bases, with 3 bases of the junction left unmatched. The CDR3 runs to 15 residues. The CDR3 region is CASSSTGGLNTEAFF. The CDR3 nucleotides read TGTGCCAGCAGCTCTACAGGGGGCTTGAACACTGAAGCTTTCTTT.

This chain uses TRBV2 with TRBJ2-7; D may be TRBD1 (6 bases). The CDR3 covers 12 residues. The V end was cut by 4 bases, the J end by 3 bases, with 7 bases between. From germline, CDR1 is SNHLY and CDR2 FYNNEI. The CDR3 region is CASSADSYEQYF. For the CDR3, the DNA is TGTGCCAGCAGTGCGGACAGCTACGAGCAGTACTTC.

The chain combines TRBV9 with TRBJ2-3, with D possibly matching TRBD2 (6 bases). Looked up from germline, CDR1 is SGDLS and CDR2 is YYNGEE. Trimming left V 3 bases short and J 10 bases short, with 15 bases between. This CDR3 comprises 13 residues. CDR3 in DNA: TGTGCCAGCAGCGGTGGCGGGAACGGCGCGCAGTATTTT. It encodes CASSGGGNGAQYF.

The V and J genes are TRBV5-1 and TRBJ2-5; 8 nucleotides agree with TRBD1. The V gene's germline CDR1 is SGHRS and CDR2 YFSETQ. This CDR3 is 15 amino acids long. Unmatched junction bases numbered 10, after V lost 4 bases and J lost 5 bases. The CDR3 bases are TGCGCCAGCAGCCCAGGGGGCGGGGAGTGGGAGACCCAGTACTTC. This encodes CASSPGGGEWETQYF.

The rearrangement links TRBV30 to TRBJ2-5, with D possibly matching TRBD2 (6 bases). Trimming left V 5 bases short and J 7 bases short, with 11 bases between. Germline CDR1 and CDR2: GTSNPN and SVGIG (reference sequence). The CDR3 length is 11 residues. CDR3 nucleotides: TGTGCCTGGGAGGTCGGGGGGACCCAGTACTTC. It encodes CAWEVGGTQYF.

CDR3 protein: CASSRDRGETQYF. In DNA form, the CDR3 reads TGCGCCAGCAGCCGAGACAGGGGAGAGACCCAGTACTTC. The rearrangement uses TRBV4-3 and TRBJ2-5, with 8 bases matching TRBD1. The CDR3 spans 13 residues. Germline V lookup: CDR1 LGHNA, CDR2 YSLEER. V shed 4 bases and J 4 bases; nucleotides not matched to a gene: 2.

V and J are TRBV11-2 and TRBJ1-3; no definite D call. Between the trimmed V and J ends, which lost 1 base and 0 bases, there was a span of 7 bases. Germline-derived CDR1 and CDR2 are SGHAT and FQNNGV. The CDR3 spans 15 residues. CDR3 sequence (DNA): TGTGCCAGCAGCTTAGTGTCCGCCTCTGGAAACACCATATATTTT. This encodes CASSLVSASGNTIYF.

The chain links TRBV6-1 to TRBJ2-2; TRBD1 or TRBD2 may be the D gene (5 bases each). Germline V gene lookup returns CDR1 MNHNS and CDR2 SASEGT. The CDR3 extends over 15 amino acids. Trimming removed 5 bases from V and 3 bases from J, with 13 bases in between. CDR3 sequence: CASSPTGTHTGELFF. The CDR3, as DNA: TGTGCCAGCAGTCCCACCGGGACCCACACCGGGGAGCTGTTTTTT.

This chain joins TRBV20-1 and TRBJ2-1; no clear D. Trimming took off 3 bases at V and 8 bases at J, with 5 bases between the two ends. This CDR3 comprises 10 residues. Per germline, CDR1 DFQATT and CDR2 SNEGSKA (reference sequence). CDR3 region: CSASIYEQFF. The CDR3, as DNA: TGCAGTGCTAGCATCTATGAGCAGTTCTTC.

The rearrangement joins TRBV25-1 to TRBJ1-5; unclear D gene. Germline V gene data show CDR1 as MGHDK and CDR2 as SYGVNS. The CDR3 is made up of 14 amino acids. V lost 5 bases and J lost 1, with 9 bases in between. CDR3 in DNA: TGTGCCAGCAGTACCCATGGAAGCAATCAGCCCCAGCATTTT. It yields the protein CASSTHGSNQPQHF.

The V and J genes are TRBV2 and TRBJ2-2, with TRBD2 identical over 9 bases. The CDR3 runs to 15 residues. Germline V gives CDR1 SNHLY, CDR2 FYNNEI. J was trimmed by 5 bases and V by 5 bases; bases with no gene match: 6. CDR3 nucleotide sequence: TGTGCCAGCAGTAGTAGCGGGAGTGCTACCGGGGAGCTGTTTTTT. It codes for CASSSSGSATGELFF.

The rearrangement uses TRBV9 and TRBJ1-1; D might be TRBD1 (5 bases). CDR1 is SGDLS, CDR2 YYNGEE, per germline. The CDR3 has 13 residues. Trimming shortened V by 4 bases and J by 4 bases, and 11 bases separated the two germline ends. The CDR3 nucleotides read TGTGCCAGCAGCCTCGGTGGGGGCACTGAAGCTTTCTTT. Its translation: CASSLGGGTEAFF.